This T cell receptor (beta chain) emerged from a study of PD-1 blockade in classical Hodgkin lymphoma. Whole-study results and caveats: Factors driving the repertoire differences, possibly disease activity or prior therapy, remain undefined.

About this clone: Its antigen is unknown.

As to time point: newly diagnosed, previously untreated cHL patient sample. Data came from immunoSEQ multiplex PCR; TCRdb stores just in-frame clones and leaves some out. The repertoire has approximately 47,000 clones, just over 90% of them found once; the top ten carry around 5.1%. Germline CDR1 is LNHDA and CDR2 is SQIVND (reference sequence). The CDR3 contains 20 residues. With 4 bases removed from V and 2 bases from J, the gap between germline ends came to 29 bases. This receptor was obtained from a human donor with classical Hodgkin lymphoma. J is TRBJ1-2 and V is TRBV19; tentatively, D is TRBD1 (6 bases). The sequenced sample consisted of peripheral blood mononuclear cells (PBMCs). Here the CDR3 reads CASSTPSSLLPGTPNYGYTF. The CDR3, as DNA: TGTGCCAGTAGTACCCCCTCGTCACTTCTTCCCGGGACACCGAACTATGGCTACACCTTC. Full variable domain (rest looked up from reference TRBV19 and TRBJ1-2): DGGITQSPKYLFRKEGQNVTLSCEQNLNHDAMYWYRQDPGQGLRLIYYSQIVNDFQKGDIAEGYSVSREKKESFPLTVTSAQKNPTAFYLCASSTPSSLLPGTPNYGYTFGSGTRLTVV.